The sequence of this TCR beta chain was determined in a study of blood T cell repertoires in COVID-19. At the level of the study: COVID-19 samples collected from the United States, Italy and Spain covered acute and convalescent phases. T cells, B-cell-depleted T cells, or PBMCs provided the cDNA or gDNA that served as material.

This CDR3 has 22 residues. Germline trimming cut 0 bases from V and 2 bases from J; bases unmatched to any gene: 16. CDR1 and CDR2 from the germline V gene are KGHSH and LQKENI. Methods used by the authors: Estimation of nucleated cell counts relied on the amplification of reference gene primers. Repertoires were generated with immunoSEQ multiplex PCR, while TCRdb's copy carries only in-frame clones and drops some. The DNA gave D and trimming, while V, J and clone size come from that table. The sample records some 200,000 clones, about 90% being singletons. The chain links TRBV18 to TRBJ2-7; 16 bases match TRBD2. The clonotype comes from a man aged 25 to 40 with acute or convalescent COVID-19. Material for sequencing was peripheral blood. The CDR3 coding sequence is TGTGCCAGCTCACCACCGCGAACGGCAGCCGGGACTAGCGGGAGGGGGGCCTACGAGCAGTACTTC. This sequence encodes CASSPPRTAAGTSGRGAYEQYF.